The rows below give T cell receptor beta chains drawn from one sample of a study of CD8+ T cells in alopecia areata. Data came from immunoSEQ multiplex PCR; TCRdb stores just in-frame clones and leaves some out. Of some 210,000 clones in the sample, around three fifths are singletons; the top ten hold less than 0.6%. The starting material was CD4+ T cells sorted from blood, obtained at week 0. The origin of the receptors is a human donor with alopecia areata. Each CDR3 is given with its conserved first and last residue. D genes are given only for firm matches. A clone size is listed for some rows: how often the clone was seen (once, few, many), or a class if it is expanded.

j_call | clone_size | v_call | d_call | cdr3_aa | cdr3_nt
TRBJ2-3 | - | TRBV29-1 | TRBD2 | CSVGIAGGRTDTQYF | TGCAGCGTTGGGATAGCGGGAGGCCGCACAGATACGCAGTATTTT
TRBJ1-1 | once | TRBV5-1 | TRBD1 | CASRDRGVNTEAFF | TGCGCCAGCAGGGACAGGGGAGTGAACACTGAAGCTTTCTTT
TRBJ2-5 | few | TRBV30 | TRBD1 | CAWSTGVQETQYF | TGTGCCTGGAGTACAGGGGTCCAAGAGACCCAGTACTTC
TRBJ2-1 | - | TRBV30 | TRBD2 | CAWRGTSGSLYNEQFF | TGTGCCTGGCGAGGGACTAGCGGGAGTCTCTACAATGAGCAGTTCTTC
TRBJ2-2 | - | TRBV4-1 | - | CASSPRQSLNTGELFF | TGCGCCAGCAGCCCCCGACAGAGCCTAAACACCGGGGAGCTGTTTTTT
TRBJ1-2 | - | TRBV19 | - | CASSSRTPPYGYTF | TGTGCCAGTAGTTCCAGGACGCCACCCTATGGCTACACCTTC
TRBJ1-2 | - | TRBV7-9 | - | CASNPSGQSYGYTF | TGTGCCAGCAACCCTTCCGGACAGTCCTATGGCTACACCTTC
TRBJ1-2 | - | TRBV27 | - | CASSLRQPLAQPNYGYTF | TGTGCCAGCAGTCTCCGACAGCCACTAGCTCAGCCTAACTATGGCTACACCTTC
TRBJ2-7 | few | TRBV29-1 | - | CSVRTSLGGYEQYF | TGCAGCGTTCGGACCTCTTTGGGGGGCTACGAGCAGTACTTC
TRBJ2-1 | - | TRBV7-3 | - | CASTRRGGLLDSYNEQFF | TGTGCCAGCACCCGTAGGGGGGGCCTTCTGGACTCCTACAATGAGCAGTTCTTC
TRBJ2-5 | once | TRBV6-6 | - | CASSYSMGSTQYF | TGTGCCAGCAGTTACTCGATGGGGTCGACCCAGTACTTC
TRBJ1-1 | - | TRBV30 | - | CAWSSPSGDTEAFF | TGTGCCTGGAGTAGCCCGTCAGGGGACACTGAAGCTTTCTTT
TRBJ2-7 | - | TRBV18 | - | CASSPYTDSSYEQYF | TGTGCCAGCTCACCATATACGGACTCGTCCTACGAGCAGTACTTC
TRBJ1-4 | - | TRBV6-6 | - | CASSYARGNEKLFF | TGTGCCAGCAGTTACGCGAGGGGAAATGAAAAACTGTTTTTT
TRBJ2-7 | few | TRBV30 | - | CAWGHANEQYF | TGTGCCTGGGGACACGCCAACGAGCAGTACTTC
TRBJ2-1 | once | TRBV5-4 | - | CASSLGLGQISYNEQFF | TGTGCCAGCAGCTTGGGGTTGGGCCAAATCTCCTACAATGAGCAGTTCTTC
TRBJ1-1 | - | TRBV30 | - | CAWVLATEAFF | TGTGCCTGGGTGTTGGCCACTGAAGCTTTCTTT
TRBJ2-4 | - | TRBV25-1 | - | CASSDPYRAKNIQYF | TGTGCCAGCAGTGACCCTTACAGAGCCAAAAACATTCAGTACTTC
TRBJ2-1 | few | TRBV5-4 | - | CASSLPATLNEQFF | TGTGCCAGCAGCCTACCAGCGACCCTAAATGAGCAGTTCTTC
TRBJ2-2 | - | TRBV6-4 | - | CASSDSGDTGELFF | TGTGCCAGCAGTGACTCAGGGGACACCGGGGAGCTGTTTTTT
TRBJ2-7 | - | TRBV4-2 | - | CASSQDSANSYEQYF | TGTGCCAGCAGCCAAGATTCAGCGAACTCCTACGAGCAGTACTTC
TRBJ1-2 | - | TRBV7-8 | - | CASSFAPPGQHYGYTF | TGTGCCAGCAGCTTCGCTCCCCCGGGGCAGCACTATGGCTACACCTTC
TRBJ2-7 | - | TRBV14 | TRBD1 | CASSQRGPGPPFFYEQYF | TGTGCCAGCAGCCAAAGGGGGCCGGGACCCCCATTTTTCTACGAGCAGTACTTC
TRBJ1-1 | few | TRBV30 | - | CAWSVRQRRPGTEAFF | TGTGCCTGGAGTGTTAGACAGCGCCGACCAGGCACTGAAGCTTTCTTT
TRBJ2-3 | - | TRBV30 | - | CASTHGADTQYF | TGTGCCTCCACGCACGGAGCAGATACGCAGTATTTT
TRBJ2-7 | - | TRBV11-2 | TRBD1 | CASSARQGPYEQYF | TGTGCCAGCAGCGCAAGACAGGGCCCCTACGAGCAGTACTTC
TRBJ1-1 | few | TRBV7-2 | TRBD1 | CASSLPGTVLGEAFF | TGTGCCAGCAGCCTTCCCGGGACAGTTCTCGGTGAAGCTTTCTTT
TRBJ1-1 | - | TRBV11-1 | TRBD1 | CASSLVGQGANTEAFF | TGTGCCAGCAGCTTAGTCGGACAGGGGGCGAACACTGAAGCTTTCTTT
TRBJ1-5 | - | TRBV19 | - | CASSLQRGGRSNQPQHF | TGTGCCAGTAGTCTGCAGCGGGGAGGGCGTAGCAATCAGCCCCAGCATTTT
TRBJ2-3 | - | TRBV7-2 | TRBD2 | CASSLAAREGLDDTQYF | TGTGCCAGCAGCTTAGCGGCCCGGGAGGGGTTGGACGATACGCAGTATTTT
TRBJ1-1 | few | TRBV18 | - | CASSPLDRLNTEAFF | TGTGCCAGCTCACCCTTGGACAGATTGAACACTGAAGCTTTCTTT
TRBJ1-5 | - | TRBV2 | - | CASSTPGQINQPQHF | TGTGCCAGCAGTACACCTGGACAGATAAATCAGCCCCAGCATTTT
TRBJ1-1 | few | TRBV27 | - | CASSPTTGRNTEAFF | TGTGCCAGCAGTCCAACGACGGGGAGGAACACTGAAGCTTTCTTT
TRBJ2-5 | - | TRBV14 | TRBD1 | CASSSLGQGQETQYF | TGTGCCAGCAGCTCCCTGGGACAGGGGCAAGAGACCCAGTACTTC
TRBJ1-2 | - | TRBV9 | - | CASSVDGSPLTNYGYTF | TGTGCCAGCAGCGTAGATGGGAGCCCCCTAACTAACTATGGCTACACCTTC
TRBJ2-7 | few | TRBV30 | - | CAWSGRDLGLYEQYF | TGTGCCTGGAGTGGCCGGGACTTAGGACTTTACGAGCAGTACTTC
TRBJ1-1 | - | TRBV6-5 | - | CASRQRGTNTEAFF | TGTGCCAGCAGACAGAGGGGGACGAACACTGAAGCTTTCTTT
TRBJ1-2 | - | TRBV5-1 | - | CASRAGQTNYGYTF | TGCGCCAGCAGGGCAGGGCAAACTAACTATGGCTACACCTTC
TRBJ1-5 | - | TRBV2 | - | CASRDYDGFNQPQHF | TGTGCCAGCAGGGACTACGACGGATTCAATCAGCCCCAGCATTTT
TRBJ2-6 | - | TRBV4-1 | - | CASSQVWVPSGANVLTF | TGCGCCAGCAGCCAAGTTTGGGTGCCATCTGGGGCCAACGTCCTGACTTTC
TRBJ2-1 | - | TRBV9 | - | CASSVLGTGYNEQFF | TGTGCCAGCAGCGTACTGGGAACCGGATACAATGAGCAGTTCTTC
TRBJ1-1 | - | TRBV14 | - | CASSQVGFSGAFF | TGTGCCAGCAGCCAAGTAGGATTTTCGGGAGCTTTCTTT
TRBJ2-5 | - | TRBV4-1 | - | CASSRGTSETQYF | TGCGCCAGCAGCCGTGGGACTTCAGAGACCCAGTACTTC
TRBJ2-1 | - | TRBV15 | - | CATSRPSGDEQFF | TGTGCCACCAGCAGGCCCTCAGGGGATGAGCAGTTCTTC
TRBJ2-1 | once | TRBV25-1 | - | CASSNSYSSYNEQFF | TGTGCCAGCTCCAACTCCTATAGCTCCTACAATGAGCAGTTCTTC
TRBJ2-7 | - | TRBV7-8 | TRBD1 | CASSLAGTDREQYF | TGTGCCAGCAGCTTAGCCGGGACAGATCGGGAGCAGTACTTC
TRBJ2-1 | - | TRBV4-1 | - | CASSQDPGKTMYNEQFF | TGCGCCAGCAGCCAAGATCCGGGCAAGACTATGTACAATGAGCAGTTCTTC
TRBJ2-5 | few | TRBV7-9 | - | CASSLMREPQETQYF | TGTGCCAGCAGCTTAATGAGGGAGCCACAAGAGACCCAGTACTTC
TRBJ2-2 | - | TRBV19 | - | CASRVYTGELFF | TGTGCCAGCCGAGTTTACACCGGGGAGCTGTTTTTT
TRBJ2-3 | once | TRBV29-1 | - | CSVEGRDVGDTQYF | TGCAGCGTTGAAGGAAGGGATGTGGGGGATACGCAGTATTTT
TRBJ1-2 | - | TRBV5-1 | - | CASSLQAGGLYGYTF | TGCGCCAGCAGCTTGCAGGCCGGGGGGCTCTATGGCTACACCTTC
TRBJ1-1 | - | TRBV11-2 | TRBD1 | CASSALTGVAEAFF | TGTGCCAGCAGCGCACTGACAGGGGTCGCTGAAGCTTTCTTT
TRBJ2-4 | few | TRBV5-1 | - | CASSLEAALAKNIQYF | TGCGCCAGCAGCTTGGAGGCAGCTCTAGCCAAAAACATTCAGTACTTC
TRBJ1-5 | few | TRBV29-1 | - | CSVSVSSVGNQPQHF | TGCAGCGTTTCAGTGTCCTCGGTGGGCAATCAGCCCCAGCATTTT
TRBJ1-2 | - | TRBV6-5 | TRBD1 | CATLRTGIGYTF | TGTGCCACCTTGCGGACAGGGATTGGCTACACCTTC
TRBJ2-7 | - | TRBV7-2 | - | CASSSYRDYEQYF | TGTGCCAGCAGCTCTTATAGGGACTACGAGCAGTACTTC
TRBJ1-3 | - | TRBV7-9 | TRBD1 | CASSLRLQGTGNTIYF | TGTGCCAGCAGCTTAAGACTACAGGGGACTGGAAACACCATATATTTT
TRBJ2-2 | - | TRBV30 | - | CAWSVPRLINGELFF | TGTGCCTGGAGTGTACCGAGACTAATAAACGGGGAGCTGTTTTTT
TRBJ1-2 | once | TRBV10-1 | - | CASSSGTNYGYTF | TGCGCCAGCAGTTCCGGGACAAACTATGGCTACACCTTC
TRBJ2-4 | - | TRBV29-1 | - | CSHLTGGAKNIQYF | TGCAGCCACCTGACTGGGGGAGCCAAAAACATTCAGTACTTC